The T cell receptor (beta chain) described here comes from a study of cytomegalovirus exposure and HLA in healthy donors. Overall study: Unique TCRs from HLA-typed donors, 65 million to 85 million of them, were held in an early data release.

In the case of this clone: Its target is unknown.

Researchers ran the PCR with 60 Vbeta and 13 Jbeta primers. Original handling: Per a later analysis, the number of unique TCR beta chains was approximately 73 million, of which about 10 million were shared. Libraries were prepared by immunoSEQ multiplex PCR; TCRdb keeps only in-frame clonotypes and omits some of them. V, J and clone size are taken as reported in that table, and D and trimming were inferred from the DNA itself. Found here are 200,000 or so clones, 70% to 85% of them singletons; the top ten hold about 3.8%. General study points: A later analysis found that most CMV-associated TCR beta chains appeared HLA-restricted. In an earlier analysis, in some 600 donors, most V segments appeared productive either ~90% or ~30% of the time.

In germline, CDR1 is MNHEY, CDR2 SMNVEV (reference sequence). The CDR3 is made up of 14 amino acids. The V end was cut by 3 bases, the J end by 5 bases, with 14 bases between. The chain recombines TRBV27 with TRBJ2-7; tentatively, D is TRBD1 (5 bases). This receptor was obtained from a male donor in good health and CMV-seronegative. Material: PBMCs. CDR3 region: CASSLQGSNHEQYF. CDR3 nucleotide sequence: TGTGCCAGCAGTTTGCAGGGAAGTAATCACGAGCAGTACTTC.